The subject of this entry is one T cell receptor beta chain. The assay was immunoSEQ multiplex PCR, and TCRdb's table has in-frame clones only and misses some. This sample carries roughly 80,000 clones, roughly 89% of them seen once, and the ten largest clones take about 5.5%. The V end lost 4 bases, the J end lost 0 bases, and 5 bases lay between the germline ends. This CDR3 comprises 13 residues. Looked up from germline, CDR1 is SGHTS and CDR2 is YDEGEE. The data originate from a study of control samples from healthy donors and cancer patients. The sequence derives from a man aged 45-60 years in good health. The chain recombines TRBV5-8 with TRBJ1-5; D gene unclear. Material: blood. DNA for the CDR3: TGTGCCAGCAGCAGGTATAGCAATCAGCCCCAGCATTTT. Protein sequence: CASSRYSNQPQHF.